This T cell receptor beta chain was profiled in a study of blood T cell repertoires in COVID-19. As for the study in general: PBMCs, B-cell-depleted T cells, or T cells provided the cDNA or gDNA that made up the material.

Participants came from fewer than 25 US areas, aged roughly 18 to 95 years. Recovered status applied to Cohort 3 donors who had two consecutive negative PCRs. It also applied to those with clearance or with symptom resolution. Produced via immunoSEQ multiplex PCR; TCRdb's table is partial and in-frame only. The sample records roughly 310,000 clones, around 89% being singletons. V was shortened by 4 bases and J by 2 bases, with 9 bases between the two germline ends. The CDR3 loop spans 13 amino acids. Germline V gene sequence: CDR1 SGHDN, CDR2 FVKESK. This clone occurred once. The gene calls are TRBV14 and TRBJ2-7; the D gene is possibly TRBD1 (6 bases). This receptor was identified in a middle-aged woman who had recovered from COVID-19. The material sequenced was PBMCs or T cells enriched from blood (not recorded which). CDR3 amino acids: CASSPRTAYEQYF. CDR3 in DNA: TGTGCCAGCAGCCCCAGGACAGCCTACGAGCAGTACTTC.